These 31 T cell receptor beta chains share one sample of origin, sequenced in a study of monozygotic twins with inflammatory bowel disease. TCRdb reprocessed the 5' RACE reads, keeping one entry per CDR3 protein, no DNA. The sample table includes approximately 150,000 distinct CDR3 sequences. What was sequenced was blood. The receptors here all came from a human donor with ulcerative colitis or Crohn's disease, or a healthy co-twin of an affected twin (not recorded which).

The chain combines TRBV18 with TRBJ2-3; the TRBD1 assignment by TCRdb is unverifiable without DNA. The CDR3 totals 15 residues. In germline, CDR1 is KGHSH, CDR2 LQKENI. This CDR3 is CASSPRQGLADTQYF.

The V gene is TRBV18, the J gene TRBJ1-6; the TRBD1 assignment by TCRdb is unverifiable without DNA. CDR3 size: 15 residues. Germline V gene sequence: CDR1 KGHSH, CDR2 LQKENI. CDR3 amino acids: CASSPSRVYNSPLHF. The complete variable domain, with remaining parts taken from reference TRBV18 and TRBJ1-6, reads NAGVMQNPRHLVRRRGQEARLRCSPMKGHSHVYWYRQLPEEGLKFMVYLQKENIIDESGMPKERFSAEFPKEGPSILRIQQVVRGDSAAYFCASSPSRVYNSPLHFGNGTRLTVT.

The chain recombines TRBV28 with TRBJ2-2; TCRdb picks TRBD1, but there is no DNA to check that call. The CDR3 spans 15 residues. Germline loops: CDR1 MDHEN, CDR2 SYDVKM. The CDR3 here is CASSGRAVWTGELFF.

This CDR3 is CASSQDSALAGRNTGELFF. The V call is TRBV4-3, the J call TRBJ2-2; the TCRdb D gene call, TRBD2, has no DNA to confirm it. Germline values: CDR1 LGHNA, CDR2 YSLEER. The CDR3 totals 19 residues.

This rearrangement joins TRBV4-1 to TRBJ1-5. The germline V gene has CDR1 MGHRA and CDR2 YSYEKL. CDR3 length: 15 amino acids. This CDR3 reads CASSQDMNLDQPQHF.

This chain joins TRBV5-4 and TRBJ2-1; as DNA is missing, the TRBD2 call by TCRdb cannot be tested. Germline V gives CDR1 SGHNT, CDR2 YYREEE (reference sequence). CDR3 length: 20 amino acids. The CDR3: CASSSPLTSGLTRSYNEQFF.

This chain joins TRBV20-1 and TRBJ2-7. The CDR3 runs to 13 residues. In germline, CDR1 is DFQATT, CDR2 SNEGSKA (reference sequence). The CDR3: CSARDPGLYEQYF.

This chain joins TRBV10-3 and TRBJ1-5; TCRdb lists TRBD1, though no DNA is available to test this call. The CDR3 runs 16 residues. CDR1 is ENHRY, CDR2 SYGVKD, per germline. CDR3 amino acids: CAISESNRGGNQPQHF.

The chain has TRBV7-2 and TRBJ1-2; the D call from TCRdb, TRBD1, cannot be confirmed without DNA. The CDR3 is made up of 14 amino acids. Per germline, CDR1 SGHTA and CDR2 FQGNSA. The CDR3 loop reads CASSATQGAGGYTF.

This chain links TRBV5-1 with TRBJ2-2; checking the TCRdb D call of TRBD1 is not possible without DNA. The V gene's germline CDR1 is SGHRS and CDR2 YFSETQ. This CDR3 contains 15 residues. The CDR3 sequence is CASSYRGRNTGELFF. The full variable domain, in which reference TRBV5-1 and TRBJ2-2 provide the parts outside the CDR3, is KAGVTQTPRYLIKTRGQQVTLSCSPISGHRSVSWYQQTPGQGLQFLFEYFSETQRNKGNFPGRFSGRQFSNSRSEMNVSTLELGDSALYLCASSYRGRNTGELFFGEGSRLTVL.

This chain connects TRBV3-1 to TRBJ2-7; TCRdb proposes TRBD2, but this gene call is untestable without DNA. CDR1 LGHDT and CDR2 YNNKEL come from the germline V gene (reference sequence). This CDR3 is built from 18 residues. The CDR3 sequence is CASSQEMGWGLAAYEQYF.

The chain combines TRBV6-1 with TRBJ2-5; TCRdb proposes TRBD1, but this gene call is untestable without DNA. The germline gives CDR1 MNHNS, CDR2 SASEGT. CDR3 length equals 18 residues. This chain's CDR3 is CASSEAGTGFGYQETQYF.

The chain uses TRBV3-1 and TRBJ2-1; TCRdb proposes TRBD2, but this gene call is untestable without DNA. Per the germline V gene, CDR1 is LGHDT and CDR2 is YNNKEL (reference sequence). CDR3 length equals 17 residues. The CDR3: CASSHLIPGLAGGEQFF.

This chain uses TRBV27 with TRBJ2-7; TCRdb gives TRBD1 as the D gene, but with no DNA this cannot be confirmed. Germline values: CDR1 MNHEY, CDR2 SMNVEV (reference sequence). The CDR3 runs 14 residues. This chain's CDR3 is CASRIDGQFYEQYF.

The rearrangement joins TRBV19 to TRBJ2-3; TCRdb designates TRBD1, a call that cannot be tested without DNA. The CDR3 has 16 residues. Germline V gene data show CDR1 as LNHDA and CDR2 as SQIVND (reference sequence). The chain's CDR3 is CASRPQVGGSTDTQYF.

The chain couples TRBV10-3 to TRBJ2-5; TCRdb calls TRBD2, which cannot be checked without DNA. Germline assignment: CDR1 ENHRY and CDR2 SYGVKD. The CDR3 sequence is 16 residues long. CDR3 sequence reads: CAARPGLANQQETQYF.

The chain employs TRBV7-6 and TRBJ2-1; TCRdb outputs TRBD2, but without DNA this stays unchecked. The CDR3 sequence is 18 residues long. The germline V gene has CDR1 SGHVS and CDR2 FNYEAQ. The CDR3 reads CASSPRVPGLAGDNEQFF.

The V and J genes are TRBV20-1 and TRBJ2-1; TCRdb gives TRBD2 as the D gene, but with no DNA this cannot be confirmed. The CDR3 length is 16 residues. The germline CDR1 and CDR2 sequences are DFQATT and SNEGSKA (reference sequence). The CDR3: CSASAPGLLAFHEQFF.

The chain carries TRBV15 and TRBJ2-2. The CDR3 runs to 14 residues. Germline CDR1 reads LNHNV; CDR2 reads YYDKDF (reference sequence). The CDR3 region is CATSIKLQAGELFF.

The CDR3 protein is CSALGAYGNEQFF. V usage is TRBV29-1 and J usage is TRBJ2-1; with no DNA, the TCRdb D assignment of TRBD1 cannot be verified. Germline values: CDR1 SQVTM, CDR2 ANQGSEA. The CDR3 totals 13 residues.

The chain couples TRBV7-2 to TRBJ2-5. The CDR3 totals 11 residues. Germline assignment: CDR1 SGHTA and CDR2 FQGNSA. The CDR3 reads CASSRTETQYF. Filled out from reference TRBV7-2 and TRBJ2-5, the complete variable domain reads GAGVSQSPSNKVTEKGKDVELRCDPISGHTALYWYRQSLGQGLEFLIYFQGNSAPDKSGLPSDRFSAERTGGSVSTLTIQRTQQEDSAVYLCASSRTETQYFGPGTRLLVL.

This chain uses TRBV6-2 or TRBV6-3 with TRBJ2-1; with no DNA, the TCRdb D assignment of TRBD2 cannot be verified. Looked up from germline, CDR1 is MNHEY and CDR2 is SVGEGT. The CDR3 is 14 amino acids. CDR3 sequence reads: CASSLGGGNNEQFF.

The chain couples TRBV5-1 to TRBJ1-6. CDR1 and CDR2 (germline): SGHRS, YFSETQ. CDR3 length: 16 amino acids. The CDR3 region is CASSLDGRLYNSPLHF.

The chain is built from TRBV5-4 and TRBJ1-1; TCRdb outputs TRBD1, but without DNA this stays unchecked. Germline loops: CDR1 SGHNT, CDR2 YYREEE (reference sequence). There are 16 residues in the CDR3. The CDR3 loop reads CASSTGPGQGGTEAFF. Together with reference TRBV5-4 and TRBJ1-1, the CDR3 gives the full variable domain: ETGVTQSPTHLIKTRGQQVTLRCSSQSGHNTVSWYQQALGQGPQFIFQYYREEENGRGNFPPRFSGLQFPNYSSELNVNALELDDSALYLCASSTGPGQGGTEAFFGQGTRLTVV.

The chain employs TRBV5-1 and TRBJ1-1. The CDR3 loop spans 14 amino acids. Germline V gene sequence: CDR1 SGHRS, CDR2 YFSETQ. CDR3 sequence reads: CASSLAGEDTEAFF.

V gene TRBV10-3 combines with J gene TRBJ2-5; the TCRdb call, TRBD2, lacks DNA for checking. Germline V gives CDR1 ENHRY, CDR2 SYGVKD. The CDR3 length is 14 residues. CDR3 region: CAISESLAGETQYF.

The chain carries TRBV19 and TRBJ1-2. The CDR3 spans 13 residues. Germline CDR1 and CDR2: LNHDA and SQIVND (reference sequence). CDR3: CASSMSQIYGYTF.

The chain is built from TRBV5-1 and TRBJ2-5. The CDR3 loop spans 14 amino acids. Germline CDR1 is SGHRS and CDR2 is YFSETQ. Here the CDR3 reads CASRGLWNQETQYF.

The V and J genes are TRBV3-1 and TRBJ1-1; the TRBD1 assignment by TCRdb is unverifiable without DNA. The CDR3 is made up of 16 amino acids. Germline lookup yields CDR1 LGHDT and CDR2 YNNKEL (reference sequence). CDR3 residues: CASSQDSWDRAAEAFF. Together with reference TRBV3-1 and TRBJ1-1, the CDR3 gives the full variable domain: DTAVSQTPKYLVTQMGNDKSIKCEQNLGHDTMYWYKQDSKKFLKIMFSYNNKELIINETVPNRFSPKSPDKAHLNLHINSLELGDSAVYFCASSQDSWDRAAEAFFGQGTRLTVV.

V usage is TRBV29-1 and J usage is TRBJ1-4. Germline V gene lookup returns CDR1 SQVTM and CDR2 ANQGSEA. This CDR3 contains 11 residues. CDR3 amino acids: CSVGIWEKLFF.

This chain joins TRBV10-2 and TRBJ2-1; TCRdb selects TRBD2, and the lack of DNA leaves this call unchecked. Germline-derived CDR1 and CDR2 are WSHSY and SAAADI. The CDR3 sequence is 12 residues long. CDR3 sequence reads: CASRRGYNEQFF.